A selection of T cell receptor beta chains follows, all from one sample in a study of blood T cell repertoires in COVID-19. The assay was immunoSEQ multiplex PCR, and TCRdb's table has in-frame clones only and misses some. Counted here are under 250,000 clones, about 86% occurring once; the ten biggest clones make up approximately 4.4%. The material sequenced was peripheral blood. These receptors all come from a man aged 50 to 59 with active or convalescent COVID-19. The CDR3 runs from the conserved cysteine through the conserved F or W. The D gene is left open where the match is weak. Only some rows state a clone size, as once, few, many or a class for expanded clones.

v_call: TRBV5-1
j_call: TRBJ2-1
clone_size: .
d_call: TRBD2
cdr3_nt: TGCGCCAGCAAAAGGGAGACTAGCTATGGTGAGCAGTTCTTC
cdr3_aa: CASKRETSYGEQFF

v_call: TRBV30
j_call: TRBJ1-1
clone_size: .
d_call: .
cdr3_nt: TGTGCCTGGAGGTTCGCAGTGCTGAACACTGAAGCTTTCTTT
cdr3_aa: CAWRFAVLNTEAFF

v_call: TRBV13
j_call: TRBJ2-1
clone_size: once
d_call: TRBD2
cdr3_nt: TGTGCCAGCAGCTTTAGCGGGGAGATAGGGAATGAGCAGTTCTTC
cdr3_aa: CASSFSGEIGNEQFF

v_call: TRBV27
j_call: TRBJ1-6
clone_size: .
d_call: .
cdr3_nt: TGTGCCAGCAGTACCCCAGGGAGGACCTATAATTCACCCCTCCACTTT
cdr3_aa: CASSTPGRTYNSPLHF

v_call: TRBV10-3
j_call: TRBJ1-4
clone_size: .
d_call: .
cdr3_nt: TGTGCCATCAAGGACAGCACTAATGAAAAACTGTTTTTT
cdr3_aa: CAIKDSTNEKLFF

v_call: TRBV7-2
j_call: TRBJ1-2
clone_size: .
d_call: .
cdr3_nt: TGTGCCAGCAGCTTAGATAACAGCCCCTTTTATGGCTACACCTTC
cdr3_aa: CASSLDNSPFYGYTF

v_call: TRBV19
j_call: TRBJ2-1
clone_size: .
d_call: TRBD2
cdr3_nt: TGTGCCAGTAGAACCCCTAGCGGGGGGGCCGATGAGCAGTTCTTC
cdr3_aa: CASRTPSGGADEQFF

v_call: TRBV27
j_call: TRBJ2-7
clone_size: .
d_call: TRBD2
cdr3_nt: TGTGCCAGCAGTTTCAGCGGGGGTATCTACGAGCAGTACTTC
cdr3_aa: CASSFSGGIYEQYF

v_call: TRBV27
j_call: TRBJ1-5
clone_size: .
d_call: TRBD1
cdr3_nt: TGTGCCAGCAGACCCGACAGGGGTGGCAATCAGCCCCAGCATTTT
cdr3_aa: CASRPDRGGNQPQHF

v_call: TRBV5-8
j_call: TRBJ1-1
clone_size: .
d_call: .
cdr3_nt: TGTGCCAGCAGCCTGGAGAGGGCAAGTGCTGAAGCTTTCTTT
cdr3_aa: CASSLERASAEAFF

v_call: TRBV30
j_call: TRBJ1-2
clone_size: .
d_call: TRBD1
cdr3_nt: TGTGCCTGGAGTGTACCTAGGTGGGACAGGGTCTATGGCTACACCTTC
cdr3_aa: CAWSVPRWDRVYGYTF

v_call: TRBV29-1
j_call: TRBJ1-2
clone_size: few
d_call: TRBD1
cdr3_nt: TGCAGCGTTGGGCAGGGACAGGGGGCTGCCGGCTACACCTTC
cdr3_aa: CSVGQGQGAAGYTF

v_call: TRBV9
j_call: TRBJ2-6
clone_size: once
d_call: .
cdr3_nt: TGTGCCAGCAGCGCCGCGGGGGGACAGGGAGTATCTGGGGCCAACGTCCTGACTTTC
cdr3_aa: CASSAAGGQGVSGANVLTF

v_call: TRBV5-6
j_call: TRBJ1-4
clone_size: .
d_call: .
cdr3_nt: TGTGCCAGCAGCTTTGGAGCAACTAATGAAAAACTGTTTTTT
cdr3_aa: CASSFGATNEKLFF

v_call: TRBV4-2
j_call: TRBJ1-1
clone_size: .
d_call: TRBD1
cdr3_nt: TGTGCCAGCAGCCAGGAACAGGGGGCGGGGACTGAAGCTTTCTTT
cdr3_aa: CASSQEQGAGTEAFF

v_call: TRBV7-2
j_call: TRBJ1-2
clone_size: .
d_call: TRBD1
cdr3_nt: TGTGCCAGCAGCTTAGGACAGGGGACTGCTAACTATGGCTACACCTTC
cdr3_aa: CASSLGQGTANYGYTF

v_call: TRBV5-1
j_call: TRBJ1-1
clone_size: .
d_call: .
cdr3_nt: TGCGCCAGCGGTGGGCTAAGGGGAGGAGAAGCTTTCTTT
cdr3_aa: CASGGLRGGEAFF

v_call: TRBV6-5
j_call: TRBJ1-2
clone_size: .
d_call: .
cdr3_nt: TGTGCCAGCGAGGGAGGCAACCAGGACTATGGCTACACCTTC
cdr3_aa: CASEGGNQDYGYTF

v_call: TRBV9
j_call: TRBJ2-2
clone_size: .
d_call: TRBD2
cdr3_nt: TGTGCCAGCAGCGTAGGAGCGGGGCGGACCGGGGAGCTGTTTTTT
cdr3_aa: CASSVGAGRTGELFF

v_call: TRBV6-5
j_call: TRBJ2-1
clone_size: once
d_call: .
cdr3_nt: TGTGCCAGCGCCCGTGATGGGGCCGTCGGCAATGAGCAGTTCTTC
cdr3_aa: CASARDGAVGNEQFF

v_call: TRBV9
j_call: TRBJ2-5
clone_size: .
d_call: TRBD2
cdr3_nt: TGTGCCAGCAGCGCAGGACTAGCGGGGGAAGAGACCCAGTACTTC
cdr3_aa: CASSAGLAGEETQYF

v_call: TRBV6-1
j_call: TRBJ1-5
clone_size: .
d_call: .
cdr3_nt: TGTGCCAGCAGTGAAGTGGAGGGACCATTAGGACAGCCCCAGCATTTT
cdr3_aa: CASSEVEGPLGQPQHF

v_call: TRBV7-6
j_call: TRBJ2-3
clone_size: .
d_call: TRBD1
cdr3_nt: TGTGCCAGCAGCTACCGGGACAGGGACACAGATACGCAGTATTTT
cdr3_aa: CASSYRDRDTDTQYF

v_call: TRBV6-2/TRBV6-3
j_call: TRBJ1-1
clone_size: once
d_call: .
cdr3_nt: TGTGCCAGCAGTTCCAGGATTCTGAACACTGAAGCTTTCTTT
cdr3_aa: CASSSRILNTEAFF

v_call: TRBV5-1
j_call: TRBJ2-2
clone_size: .
d_call: TRBD1
cdr3_nt: TGCGCCAGCAGTAAGGGGGCGGACACCGGGGAGCTGTTTTTT
cdr3_aa: CASSKGADTGELFF

v_call: TRBV2
j_call: TRBJ1-4
clone_size: .
d_call: .
cdr3_nt: TGTGCCAGCAGTGCACGACGGACAGCAACTAATGAAAAACTGTTTTTT
cdr3_aa: CASSARRTATNEKLFF

v_call: TRBV6-6
j_call: TRBJ2-7
clone_size: .
d_call: TRBD2
cdr3_nt: TGTGCCAGCAGTTACGCTAGCGGGGGAGGCGAGCAGTACTTC
cdr3_aa: CASSYASGGGEQYF

v_call: TRBV11-3
j_call: TRBJ2-3
clone_size: once
d_call: .
cdr3_nt: TGTGCCAGCAGCCCTACACAAGGGGCTACGCAGTATTTT
cdr3_aa: CASSPTQGATQYF

v_call: TRBV27
j_call: TRBJ2-2
clone_size: once
d_call: .
cdr3_nt: TGTGCCAGCACCTTAAATGGGGCAAACACCGGGGAGCTGTTTTTT
cdr3_aa: CASTLNGANTGELFF

v_call: TRBV6-2/TRBV6-3
j_call: TRBJ2-5
clone_size: .
d_call: TRBD1
cdr3_nt: TGTGCCAGCAGTCCGGGACAGGGGGGGAGGGAGACCCAGTACTTC
cdr3_aa: CASSPGQGGRETQYF

v_call: TRBV2
j_call: TRBJ2-7
clone_size: .
d_call: TRBD1
cdr3_nt: TGTGCCAGCAGTGACCCCGGGACAGGCATCTACGAGCAGTACTTC
cdr3_aa: CASSDPGTGIYEQYF

v_call: TRBV7-9
j_call: TRBJ2-7
clone_size: .
d_call: .
cdr3_nt: TGTGCCAGCAGCCAGAACCGGGAAGCCAGTCAGTACTTC
cdr3_aa: CASSQNREASQYF

v_call: TRBV5-4
j_call: TRBJ1-2
clone_size: .
d_call: TRBD1
cdr3_nt: TGTGCCAGCACCCTCCAGGGGGGTAGCGGCGTTCATGGCTACACCTTC
cdr3_aa: CASTLQGGSGVHGYTF